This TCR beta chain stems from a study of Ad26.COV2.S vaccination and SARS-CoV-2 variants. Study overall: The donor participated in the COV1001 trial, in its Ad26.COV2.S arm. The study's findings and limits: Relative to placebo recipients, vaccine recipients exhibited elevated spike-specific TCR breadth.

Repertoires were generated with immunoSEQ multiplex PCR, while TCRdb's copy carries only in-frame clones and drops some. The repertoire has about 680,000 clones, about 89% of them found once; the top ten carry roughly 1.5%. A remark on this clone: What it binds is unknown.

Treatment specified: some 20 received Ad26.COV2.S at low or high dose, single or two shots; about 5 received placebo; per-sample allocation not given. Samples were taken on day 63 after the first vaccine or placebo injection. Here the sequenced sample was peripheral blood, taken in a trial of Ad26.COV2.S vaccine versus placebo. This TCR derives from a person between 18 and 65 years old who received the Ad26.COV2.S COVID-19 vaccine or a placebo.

The CDR3 here is CATSAGGQPQHF. Written as DNA, the CDR3 is TGTGCCACCAGTGCAGGGGGCCAGCCCCAGCATTTT. This sequence joins TRBV24-1 and TRBJ1-5; 8 nucleotides align to TRBD1. The germline gives CDR1 KGHDR, CDR2 SFDVKD. V trimming: 5 bases; J trimming: 7 bases; junction bases outside the gene matches: 0. The CDR3 spans 12 residues.